This T cell receptor beta chain derives from a study of blood T cell repertoires in COVID-19. This clone was counted a single time. The CDR3 has 13 residues. Germline loops: CDR1 MNHEY, CDR2 SVGAGI. V lost 11 bases, J lost 1 base, and 14 bases lay in between. Clones were sequenced by immunoSEQ multiplex PCR, and TCRdb holds only the in-frame ones, with some missing. The profile shows some 270,000 clones, around 85% of them singletons. Sequenced: PBMCs or T cells enriched from blood (not recorded which). This sequence was found in a woman younger than 45 who had recovered from COVID-19. V usage is TRBV6-5 and J usage is TRBJ1-1; D may be TRBD1 (6 bases). The CDR3 sequence: CAGMDSPNTEAFF. The CDR3 DNA follows: TGTGCCGGAATGGACAGCCCGAACACTGAAGCTTTCTTT.